The clone carrying this TCR beta chain was found many times. Its matching antigen is unknown. After removal of 1 base from V and 7 bases from J, the junction contained 9 bases not matched to a gene. This CDR3 is built from 16 residues. The sample originates from a study of CD8 T cells in ankylosing spondylitis. Regarding the study as a whole: A motif of eight or nine highly homologous TCR beta variants was seen as apparently characteristic of ankylosing spondylitis blood. Matched ankylosing spondylitis synovial fluid reportedly contained a significantly enriched population of disease-linked clones.

Via MiXCR, TCRdb re-called the 5' RACE reads, giving one row per CDR3 protein. The repertoire includes tens of thousands of distinct CDR3 sequences, about 9.4% of them detected once, and more than 15% sits in the top ten. The V and J genes are TRBV12-3 or TRBV12-4 and TRBJ2-1; TRBD2 agrees at 8 bases. The TCR comes from a male donor with ankylosing spondylitis or in good health (not recorded which). The sequenced sample was blood, either unsorted or a sorted T cell fraction (not recorded which). CDR3 DNA: TGTGCCAGCAGTTTAGTGGCGGGAGGAGGCGGAAATGAGCAGTTCTTC. It codes for CASSLVAGGGGNEQFF.